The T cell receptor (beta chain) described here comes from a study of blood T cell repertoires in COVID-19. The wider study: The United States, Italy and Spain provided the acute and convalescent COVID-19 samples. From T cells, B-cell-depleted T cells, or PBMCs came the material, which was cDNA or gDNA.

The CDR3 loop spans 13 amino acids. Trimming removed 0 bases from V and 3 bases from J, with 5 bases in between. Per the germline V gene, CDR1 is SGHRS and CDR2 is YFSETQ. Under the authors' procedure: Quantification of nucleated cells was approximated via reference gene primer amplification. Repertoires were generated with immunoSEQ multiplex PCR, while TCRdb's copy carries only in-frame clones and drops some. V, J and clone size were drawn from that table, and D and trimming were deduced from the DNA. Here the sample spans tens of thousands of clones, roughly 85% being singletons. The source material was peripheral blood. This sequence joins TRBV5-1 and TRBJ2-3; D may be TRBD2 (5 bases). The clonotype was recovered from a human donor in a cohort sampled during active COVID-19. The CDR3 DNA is TGCGCCAGCAGCTTGGGCGGGACAGATACGCAGTATTTT. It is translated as CASSLGGTDTQYF.